The 22 T cell receptor beta chains below all came from one sample that was sequenced in a study of T cell responses to AZD1222 COVID-19 vaccine (dated by TCRdb to the early 2020s). Libraries were built with the immunoSEQ multiplex PCR assay. TCRdb took over this immuneACCESS table, retaining in-frame rearrangements with V and J assigned. Such tables are incomplete; in checked studies, under half of the missing clones stem from an unresolved V gene, and the remainder is unexplained. The sample includes over 95,000 clones, with 75% to 90% observed a single time. Of the sample, approximately 7.5% falls within the top ten clones. The time point label of this sample denotes: baseline before first vaccination. The sample here was peripheral blood, taken on day 0 of AZD1222 vaccination. The source is an adult in good health.

The chain employs TRBV18 and TRBJ1-2, with 9 nucleotides matching TRBD1. This CDR3 has 14 residues. V gave up 3 bases and J gave up 4 bases; unmatched junction bases: 3. Germline-derived CDR1 and CDR2 are KGHSH and LQKENI. CDR3 residues: CASSPDRGPYGYTF. The DNA of the CDR3 is TGTGCCAGCTCACCGGACAGGGGCCCCTATGGCTACACCTTC.

V gene TRBV12-3 or TRBV12-4 combines with J gene TRBJ2-5; the D gene is possibly TRBD2 (5 bases). Trimming left V 1 base short and J 2 bases short, with 5 bases between. The CDR3 contains 13 residues. In nucleotides, the CDR3 is TGTGCCAGCAGTTTAGGGAGGCAAGAGACCCAGTACTTC. This translates into CASSLGRQETQYF.

The gene calls are TRBV28 and TRBJ1-1; D not resolved. The CDR3 sequence is 12 residues long. V dropped 6 bases and J dropped 1 base, with 6 bases sitting between them. Germline V gives CDR1 MDHEN, CDR2 SYDVKM. CDR3 protein: CASRVQNTEAFF. The CDR3, as DNA: TGTGCCAGCAGAGTGCAGAACACTGAAGCTTTCTTT. Based on the CDR3 plus reference TRBV28 and TRBJ1-1, the full variable domain is DVKVTQSSRYLVKRTGEKVFLECVQDMDHENMFWYRQDPGLGLRLIYFSYDVKMKEKGDIPEGYSVSREKKERFSLILESASTNQTSMYLCASRVQNTEAFFGQGTRLTVV.

This clone was detected once. V is TRBV18 and J is TRBJ2-3; 8 bases align to TRBD1. The CDR3 is 13 amino acids. Germline V gene lookup returns CDR1 KGHSH and CDR2 LQKENI. The J segment lost 1 base and the V segment lost 7 bases, leaving 1 base of the junction unmatched. CDR3 nucleotide sequence: TGTGCCAGCTGGGGACAGGGCACAGATACGCAGTATTTT. Protein sequence: CASWGQGTDTQYF.

This sequence joins TRBV11-2 and TRBJ1-2; tentative D call: TRBD1 (5 bases). This CDR3 has 13 amino acids. Trimming took off 5 bases at V and 2 bases at J, with 9 bases between the two ends. From germline, CDR1 is SGHAT and CDR2 FQNNGV. The CDR3 loop is CASSEWGNYGYTF. In nucleotides, the CDR3 is TGTGCCAGCAGCGAATGGGGGAACTATGGCTACACCTTC.

This clone was seen just once. V is TRBV11-2 and J is TRBJ2-5; perhaps TRBD2 as D (5 bases). The length of the CDR3 is 15 residues. The V end lost 5 bases, the J end lost 5 bases, and 18 bases lay between the germline ends. Germline V gives CDR1 SGHAT, CDR2 FQNNGV. This chain's CDR3 is CASSENNLRRETQYF. The CDR3 coding sequence is TGTGCCAGCAGCGAGAATAACCTCCGGAGGGAGACCCAGTACTTC.

The chain combines TRBV5-1 with TRBJ2-7, with 7 nucleotides matching TRBD2. The CDR3 spans 16 residues. The J segment lost 2 bases and the V segment lost 1 base, leaving 9 bases of the junction unmatched. CDR1 is SGHRS, CDR2 YFSETQ, per germline. This chain's CDR3 is CASSLLASGGTYEQYF. As DNA, the CDR3 is TGCGCCAGCAGCTTGTTGGCTAGCGGAGGAACCTACGAGCAGTACTTC.

This rearrangement joins TRBV5-1 to TRBJ1-4, with D possibly matching TRBD1 (5 bases). Germline V gene lookup returns CDR1 SGHRS and CDR2 YFSETQ. This CDR3 is 16 amino acids long. The germline V and J ends were trimmed by 4 bases and 0 bases, with 13 bases remaining between them. The CDR3 protein is CASSKTVTTTNEKLFF. Written as DNA, the CDR3 is TGCGCCAGCAGCAAGACAGTAACGACAACTAATGAAAAACTGTTTTTT.

The rearrangement joins TRBV7-2 to TRBJ1-5, with 9 bases aligning to TRBD1. CDR1 SGHTA and CDR2 FQGNSA come from the germline V gene. The CDR3 is made up of 14 amino acids. V lost 4 bases and J lost 6; bases outside the gene matches: 4. The CDR3 loop is CASSSDRGGQPQHF. The CDR3 bases are TGTGCCAGCAGCTCGGACAGGGGAGGTCAGCCCCAGCATTTT.

The CDR3 is CASSETTKTNTF. In DNA, the CDR3 is TGTGCCAGCAGTGAAACGACGAAGACTAACACCTTC. The chain couples TRBV2 to TRBJ1-2; D remains ambiguous. The V gene lost 2 bases and the J gene lost 12 bases, with 13 bases spanning the gap. Germline V gene sequence: CDR1 SNHLY, CDR2 FYNNEI. This CDR3 is 12 amino acids long.

DNA for the CDR3: TGTGCCAGCAGCTATAGCGGGCGGAGCACAGATACGCAGTATTTT. Translating gives CASSYSGRSTDTQYF. The rearrangement links TRBV7-3 to TRBJ2-3; TRBD2 agrees at 7 bases. Looked up from germline, CDR1 is SGHTA and CDR2 is FQGTGA. This CDR3 is built from 15 residues. V lost 4 bases and J lost 0; bases outside the gene matches: 4.

Only one count was recorded for this clone. The V call is TRBV28, the J call TRBJ1-2; TRBD1 matches 8 bases. The germline CDR1 and CDR2 sequences are MDHEN and SYDVKM. Germline trimming cut 5 bases from V and 4 bases from J; bases unmatched to any gene: 6. The CDR3 loop spans 14 amino acids. The CDR3 loop is CASSSPGQVYGYTF. CDR3 nucleotide sequence: TGTGCCAGCAGTAGTCCGGGACAGGTCTATGGCTACACCTTC.

The chain uses TRBV29-1 and TRBJ1-2; unclear D gene. Germline CDR1 SQVTM, CDR2 ANQGSEA. CDR3 length equals 13 residues. V dropped 5 bases and J dropped 3 bases, with 13 bases sitting between them. CDR3 residues: CSVRPHGDYGYTF. In DNA form, the CDR3 reads TGCAGCGTTCGACCCCACGGCGACTATGGCTACACCTTC.

This sequence joins TRBV19 and TRBJ2-7; a possible D gene is TRBD2 (5 bases). The CDR3 is made up of 13 amino acids. V lost 4 bases and J 2 bases, leaving 9 bases between the germline ends. Germline V gene data show CDR1 as LNHDA and CDR2 as SQIVND (reference sequence). The CDR3 DNA is TGTGCCAGTAGTAGCGGGTCCACCTACGAGCAGTACTTC. It yields the protein CASSSGSTYEQYF.

The CDR3 protein is CASSLTGIPHSEAFF. CDR3 nucleotide sequence: TGCGCCAGCAGCTTAACAGGAATACCCCATAGTGAAGCTTTCTTT. This chain links TRBV5-1 with TRBJ1-1; D possibly corresponds to TRBD1 (5 bases). V was trimmed by 2 bases and J by 7 bases, leaving 18 bases between them. Germline V CDR1 and CDR2: SGHRS, YFSETQ. This CDR3 region has 15 residues.

The CDR3 bases are TGTGCCATCAGGAACGACAGGGCCTATGGCTACACCTTC. The encoded protein is CAIRNDRAYGYTF. This chain joins TRBV10-3 and TRBJ1-2, with 7 bases matching TRBD1. V shed 6 bases, J shed 4 bases, and the junction held 5 bases outside the gene matches. Germline V gene lookup returns CDR1 ENHRY and CDR2 SYGVKD. The CDR3 is 13 residues long.

The V call is TRBV4-3, the J call TRBJ2-1; TRBD2 matches 11 bases. Trimming took 4 bases from V and 0 from J; bases not matched to a gene: 2. Germline CDR1 and CDR2: LGHNA and YSLEER. There are 16 residues in the CDR3. CDR3 protein: CASSRGLAVSYNEQFF. The CDR3 coding sequence is TGCGCCAGCAGCCGGGGACTAGCGGTCTCCTACAATGAGCAGTTCTTC.

This clone appeared a single time. V gene TRBV18 combines with J gene TRBJ1-2; 9 bases align to TRBD1. With 2 bases clipped from V and 3 bases from J, the junction kept 10 bases outside the gene matches. The CDR3 loop spans 17 amino acids. Germline CDR1 KGHSH, CDR2 LQKENI. The CDR3 sequence: CASSPTGTGYADYGYTF. CDR3 DNA: TGTGCCAGCTCACCAACCGGGACAGGGTACGCCGACTATGGCTACACCTTC.

This chain connects TRBV5-1 to TRBJ1-1; a weak D match, TRBD1 (5 bases). The CDR3 totals 14 residues. V shed 0 bases and J shed 4 bases, with 10 bases lying between them. Germline CDR1 SGHRS, CDR2 YFSETQ. This CDR3 reads CASSLVGVGTEAFF. The DNA for the CDR3 is TGCGCCAGCAGCTTGGTAGGGGTAGGCACTGAAGCTTTCTTT.

V and J are TRBV19 and TRBJ1-1; a possible D gene is TRBD1 (5 bases). The ends were cut back, 5 bases at V and 3 bases at J, with 13 bases in the middle. From germline, CDR1 is LNHDA and CDR2 SQIVND (reference sequence). The CDR3 sequence is 14 residues long. The CDR3 nucleotides read TGTGCCAGTAGTTCGACAGTTTTGGACACTGAAGCTTTCTTT. Its protein product is CASSSTVLDTEAFF.

This clone is a singleton in its sample. The chain is built from TRBV6-2 or TRBV6-3 and TRBJ2-1, with 8 nucleotides matching TRBD2. Germline V gene data show CDR1 as MNHEY and CDR2 as SVGEGT. This CDR3 has 14 residues. J lost 8 bases, V lost 2 bases, and 5 bases had no gene match. CDR3 DNA: TGTGCCAGCAGTTACGGGACTAGTATTCATGAGCAGTTCTTC. This codes for CASSYGTSIHEQFF.

The table lists this clone with a count of one. J is TRBJ1-4 and V is TRBV7-2; D is undetermined. The V and J ends lost 1 base and 7 bases respectively, with 4 bases between them. CDR3 length: 12 amino acids. Germline assignment: CDR1 SGHTA and CDR2 FQGNSA. The CDR3 DNA sequence: TGTGCCAGCAGCTTAGTGGGTGAAAAACTGTTTTTT. It encodes CASSLVGEKLFF.